This T cell receptor beta chain was recorded in a study of T cells after yellow fever vaccination. TCR cDNA, made by 5'RACE template switching, carried an added universal primer site and UMIs. MiXCR, applied by TCRdb to the 5' RACE reads, yields one record per CDR3 protein. The data hold 450,000 to 550,000 distinct CDR3 sequences, with 15% to 20% observed a single time. Concerning this clonotype itself: Its specificity is not known. One junction end disagrees with the germline gene, perhaps due to a read error.

Study findings and constraints: The booster saw the reappearance of most primary-vaccination clones (approximately 97% CD4, 80% to 90% CD8). Few clonotypes appeared in both CD4 and CD8 compartments.

CDR1 and CDR2 from the germline V gene are SQVTM and ANQGSEA. The CDR3 spans 16 residues. This sequence joins TRBV29-1 and TRBJ2-1; possibly TRBD1 or TRBD2 for D (6 bases each). The source was PBMCs, collected 15 days after the yellow fever booster vaccination. The TCR was taken from a man aged 25 to 40 who received the YFV17D yellow fever vaccine. The CDR3 loop reads CSVETREGDSYNEQLF. The DNA for the CDR3 is TGCAGCGTTGAAACCCGAGAGGGGGACTCCTACAATGAGCAGCTCTTC.